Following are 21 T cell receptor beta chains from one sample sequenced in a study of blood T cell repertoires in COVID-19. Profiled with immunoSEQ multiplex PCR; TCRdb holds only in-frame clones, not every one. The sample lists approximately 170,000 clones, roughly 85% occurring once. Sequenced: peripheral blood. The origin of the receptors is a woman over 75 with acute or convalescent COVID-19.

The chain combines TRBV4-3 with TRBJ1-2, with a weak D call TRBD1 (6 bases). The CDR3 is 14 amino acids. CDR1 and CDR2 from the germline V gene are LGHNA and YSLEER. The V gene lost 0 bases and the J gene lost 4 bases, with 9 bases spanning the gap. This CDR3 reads CASSQEQGGYGYTF. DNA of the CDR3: TGCGCCAGCAGCCAAGAACAGGGTGGCTATGGCTACACCTTC.

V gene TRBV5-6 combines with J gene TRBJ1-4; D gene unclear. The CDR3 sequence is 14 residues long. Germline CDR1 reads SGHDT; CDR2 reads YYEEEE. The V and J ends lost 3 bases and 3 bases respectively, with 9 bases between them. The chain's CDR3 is CASSSGGSNEKLFF. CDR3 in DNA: TGTGCCAGCAGCTCGGGAGGTTCTAATGAAAAACTGTTTTTT. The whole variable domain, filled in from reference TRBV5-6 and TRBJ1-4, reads DAGVTQSPTHLIKTRGQQVTLRCSPKSGHDTVSWYQQALGQGPQFIFQYYEEEERQRGNFPDRFSGHQFPNYSSELNVNALLLGDSALYLCASSSGGSNEKLFFGSGTQLSVL.

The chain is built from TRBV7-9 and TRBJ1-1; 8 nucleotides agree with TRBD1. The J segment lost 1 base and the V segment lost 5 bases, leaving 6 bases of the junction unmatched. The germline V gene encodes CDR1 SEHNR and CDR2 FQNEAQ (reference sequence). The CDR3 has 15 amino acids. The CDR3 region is CASSPDRGENTEAFF. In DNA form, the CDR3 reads TGTGCCAGCAGCCCCGACAGGGGAGAGAACACTGAAGCTTTCTTT. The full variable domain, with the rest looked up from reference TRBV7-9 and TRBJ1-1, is DTGVSQNPRHKITKRGQNVTFRCDPISEHNRLYWYRQTLGQGPEFLTYFQNEAQLEKSRLLSDRFSAERPKGSFSTLEIQRTEQGDSAMYLCASSPDRGENTEAFFGQGTRLTVV.

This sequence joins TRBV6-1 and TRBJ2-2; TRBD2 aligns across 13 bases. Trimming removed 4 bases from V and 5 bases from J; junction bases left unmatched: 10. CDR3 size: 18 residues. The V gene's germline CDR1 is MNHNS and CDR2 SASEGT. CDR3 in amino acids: CASSGGLAGEGRTGELFF. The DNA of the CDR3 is TGTGCCAGCAGTGGAGGACTAGCGGGAGAGGGGAGAACCGGGGAGCTGTTTTTT.

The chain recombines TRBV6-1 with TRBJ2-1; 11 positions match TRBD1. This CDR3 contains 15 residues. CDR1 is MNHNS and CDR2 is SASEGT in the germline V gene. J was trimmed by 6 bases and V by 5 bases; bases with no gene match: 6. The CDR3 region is CASSLPGTGGNEQFF. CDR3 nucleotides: TGTGCCAGCAGTCTCCCCGGGACAGGGGGCAATGAGCAGTTCTTC.

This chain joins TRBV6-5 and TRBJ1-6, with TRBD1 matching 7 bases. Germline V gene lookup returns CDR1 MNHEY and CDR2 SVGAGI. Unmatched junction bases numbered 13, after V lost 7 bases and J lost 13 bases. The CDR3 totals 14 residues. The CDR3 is CASTSGQAGGPLHF. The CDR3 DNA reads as TGTGCCAGCACCAGCGGACAGGCCGGGGGTCCCCTCCACTTT.

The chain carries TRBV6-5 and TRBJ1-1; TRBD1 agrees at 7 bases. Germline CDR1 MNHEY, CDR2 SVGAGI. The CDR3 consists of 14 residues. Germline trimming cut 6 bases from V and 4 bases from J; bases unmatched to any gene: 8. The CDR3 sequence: CASSRTGGSTEAFF. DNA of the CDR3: TGTGCCAGCAGCCGGACAGGAGGTTCCACTGAAGCTTTCTTT.

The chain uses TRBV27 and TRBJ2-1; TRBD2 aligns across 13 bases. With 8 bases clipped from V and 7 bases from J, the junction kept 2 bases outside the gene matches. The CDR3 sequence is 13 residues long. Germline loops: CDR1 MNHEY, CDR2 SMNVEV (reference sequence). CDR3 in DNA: TGTGCCAGCTGGACTAGCGGGAGAAATGAGCAGTTCTTC. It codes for CASWTSGRNEQFF.

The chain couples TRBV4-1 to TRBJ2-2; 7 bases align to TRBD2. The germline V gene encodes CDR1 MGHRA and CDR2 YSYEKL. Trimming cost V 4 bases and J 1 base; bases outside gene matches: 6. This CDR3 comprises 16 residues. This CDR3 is CASSLRGGGNTGELFF. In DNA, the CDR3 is TGCGCCAGCAGCCTACGTGGCGGGGGGAACACCGGGGAGCTGTTTTTT.

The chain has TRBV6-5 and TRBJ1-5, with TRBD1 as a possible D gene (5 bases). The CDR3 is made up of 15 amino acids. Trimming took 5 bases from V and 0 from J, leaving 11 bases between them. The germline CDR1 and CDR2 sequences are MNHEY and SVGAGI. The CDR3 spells CASSNSDSSNQPQHF. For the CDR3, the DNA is TGTGCCAGCAGTAATAGTGACAGTAGCAATCAGCCCCAGCATTTT.

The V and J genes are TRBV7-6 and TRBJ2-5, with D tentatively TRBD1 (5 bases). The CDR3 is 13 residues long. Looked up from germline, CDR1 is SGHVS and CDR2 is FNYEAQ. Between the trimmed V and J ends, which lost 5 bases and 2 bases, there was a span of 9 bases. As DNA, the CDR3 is TGTGCCAGCAGCACCCCAGGGCAAGAGACCCAGTACTTC. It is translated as CASSTPGQETQYF.

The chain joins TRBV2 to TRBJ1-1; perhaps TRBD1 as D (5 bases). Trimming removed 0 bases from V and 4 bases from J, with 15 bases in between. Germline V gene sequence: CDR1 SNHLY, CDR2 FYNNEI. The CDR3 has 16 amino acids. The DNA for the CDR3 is TGTGCCAGCAGTGAAGCAGGGGAAGGCGTGGGCACTGAAGCTTTCTTT. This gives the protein CASSEAGEGVGTEAFF.

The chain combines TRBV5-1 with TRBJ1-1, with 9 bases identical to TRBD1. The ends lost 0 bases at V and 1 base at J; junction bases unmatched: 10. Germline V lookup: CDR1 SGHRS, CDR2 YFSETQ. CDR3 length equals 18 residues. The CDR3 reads CASSLAVGTGPTNTEAFF. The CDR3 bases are TGCGCCAGCAGCTTGGCGGTCGGGACAGGGCCGACGAACACTGAAGCTTTCTTT.

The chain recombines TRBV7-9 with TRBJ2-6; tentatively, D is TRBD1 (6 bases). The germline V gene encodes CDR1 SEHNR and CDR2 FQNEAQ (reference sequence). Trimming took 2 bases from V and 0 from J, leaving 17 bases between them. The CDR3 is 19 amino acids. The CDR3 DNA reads TGTGCCAGCAGCTTATGGGGCAGGGGCCCAGGCTCTGGGGCCAACGTCCTGACTTTC. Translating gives CASSLWGRGPGSGANVLTF.

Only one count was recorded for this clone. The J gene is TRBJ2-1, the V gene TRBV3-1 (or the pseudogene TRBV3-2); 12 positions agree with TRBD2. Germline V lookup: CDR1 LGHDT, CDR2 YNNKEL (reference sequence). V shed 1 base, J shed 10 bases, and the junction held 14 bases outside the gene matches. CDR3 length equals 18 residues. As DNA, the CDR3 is TGTGCCAGCAGCCAAGTTCTAGCGGGAGGGCCCCTCCCTATAGAGCAGTTCTTC. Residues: CASSQVLAGGPLPIEQFF.

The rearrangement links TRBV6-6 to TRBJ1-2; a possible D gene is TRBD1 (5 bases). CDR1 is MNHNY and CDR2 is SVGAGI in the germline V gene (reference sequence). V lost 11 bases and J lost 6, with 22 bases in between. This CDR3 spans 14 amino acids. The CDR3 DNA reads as TGTGCCGAGACGAGGGACTTTCAACGGGATGGCTACACCTTC. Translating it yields CAETRDFQRDGYTF.

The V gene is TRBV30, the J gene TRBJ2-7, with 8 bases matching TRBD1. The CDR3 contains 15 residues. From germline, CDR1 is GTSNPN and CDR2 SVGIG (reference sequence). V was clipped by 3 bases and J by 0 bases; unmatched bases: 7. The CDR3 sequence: CAWRRTGRASYEQYF. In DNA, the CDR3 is TGTGCCTGGAGGAGGACAGGGCGAGCCTCCTACGAGCAGTACTTC.

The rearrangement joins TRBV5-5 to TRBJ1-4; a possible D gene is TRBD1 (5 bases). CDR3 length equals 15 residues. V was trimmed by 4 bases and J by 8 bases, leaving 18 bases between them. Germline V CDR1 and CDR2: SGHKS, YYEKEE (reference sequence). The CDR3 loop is CASSGTGTLREKLFF. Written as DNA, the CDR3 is TGTGCCAGCAGCGGTACAGGTACTCTTCGGGAAAAACTGTTTTTT.

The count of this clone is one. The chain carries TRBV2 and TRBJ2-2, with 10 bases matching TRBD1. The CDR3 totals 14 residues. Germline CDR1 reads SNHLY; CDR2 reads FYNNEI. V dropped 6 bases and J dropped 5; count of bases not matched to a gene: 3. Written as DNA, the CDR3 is TGTGCCAGCAGCCCGGACAGGGGGACCGGGGAGCTGTTTTTT. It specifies CASSPDRGTGELFF. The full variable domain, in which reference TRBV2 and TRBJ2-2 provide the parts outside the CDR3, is EPEVTQTPSHQVTQMGQEVILRCVPISNHLYFYWYRQILGQKVEFLVSFYNNEISEKSEIFDDQFSVERPDGSNFTLKIRSTKLEDSAMYFCASSPDRGTGELFFGEGSRLTVL.

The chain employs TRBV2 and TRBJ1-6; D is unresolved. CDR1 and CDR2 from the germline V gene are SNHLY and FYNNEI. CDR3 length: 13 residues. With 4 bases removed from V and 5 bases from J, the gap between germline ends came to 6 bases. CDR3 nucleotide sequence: TGTGCCAGCAGTGGGAGGCATAATTCACCCCTCCACTTT. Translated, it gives CASSGRHNSPLHF.

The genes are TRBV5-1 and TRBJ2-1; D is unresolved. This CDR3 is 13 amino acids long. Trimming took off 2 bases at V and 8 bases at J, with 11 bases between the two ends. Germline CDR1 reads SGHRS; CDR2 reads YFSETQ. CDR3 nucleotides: TGCGCCAGCAGCTTTAATAATGTCTATGAGCAGTTCTTC. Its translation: CASSFNNVYEQFF.